Below are 6 T cell receptor beta chains sequenced from a single sample in a study of Ad26.COV2.S vaccination and SARS-CoV-2 variants. Assay: immunoSEQ multiplex PCR; the TCRdb copy retains only in-frame clones and omits some. This table holds approximately 360,000 clones, roughly 85% found once. Treatment here: around 19 received Ad26.COV2.S at low or high dose, single or two shots; a few received placebo; per-sample allocation not given. Collection of samples fell on day 63 after the first vaccine or placebo injection. Sequenced here: peripheral blood, sampled in a trial of Ad26.COV2.S vaccine versus placebo. The receptors shown here come from a person aged 18-65 years who received the Ad26.COV2.S COVID-19 vaccine or a placebo.

The chain combines TRBV5-1 with TRBJ2-1; maybe TRBD2 (7 bases). Trimming took off 2 bases at V and 4 bases at J, with 22 bases between the two ends. Germline V gene data show CDR1 as SGHRS and CDR2 as YFSETQ. The CDR3 runs to 18 residues. DNA for the CDR3: TGCGCCAGCAGCTTTGGACTAGGGCGAGGGGGGTTTTACAATGAGCAGTTCTTC. This codes for CASSFGLGRGGFYNEQFF.

The chain carries TRBV30 and TRBJ2-7, with TRBD1 as a possible D gene (6 bases). Trimming took off 5 bases at V and 0 bases at J, with 8 bases between the two ends. The CDR3 runs to 12 residues. The germline V gene encodes CDR1 GTSNPN and CDR2 SVGIG (reference sequence). The CDR3 bases are TGTGCCTGGGGACAGCTCTCCTACGAGCAGTACTTC. It encodes CAWGQLSYEQYF.

The gene calls are TRBV5-8 and TRBJ2-5; D is perhaps TRBD1 (6 bases). Germline V gives CDR1 SGHTS, CDR2 YDEGEE. CDR3 length: 11 amino acids. V was pared by 4 bases and J by 10 bases, with 11 bases between. The CDR3 DNA sequence: TGTGCCAGCAGCAGCAAGGGGGACCAGTACTTC. Protein sequence: CASSSKGDQYF.

The chain links TRBV27 to TRBJ1-2; D may be TRBD1 (5 bases). The length of the CDR3 is 13 residues. Germline V gives CDR1 MNHEY, CDR2 SMNVEV (reference sequence). The ends were cut back, 5 bases at V and 5 bases at J, with 12 bases in the middle. The CDR3 DNA reads TGTGCCAGCAGTCCCTATCAGGGTTATGGCTACACCTTC. Translated: CASSPYQGYGYTF.

The chain carries TRBV7-6 and TRBJ2-1; no definite D call. This CDR3 is built from 15 residues. The germline V and J ends were trimmed by 4 bases and 1 base, with 11 bases remaining between them. From germline, CDR1 is SGHVS and CDR2 FNYEAQ. Written as DNA, the CDR3 is TGTGCCAGCAGCTCAGCTTCCGGTTCCTACAATGAGCAGTTCTTC. As protein: CASSSASGSYNEQFF.

V usage is TRBV10-3 and J usage is TRBJ1-5; 8 nucleotides agree with TRBD1. The CDR3 consists of 14 residues. The V gene's germline CDR1 is ENHRY and CDR2 SYGVKD. V dropped 4 bases and J dropped 3; count of bases not matched to a gene: 2. CDR3 loop: CAISGGQVNQPQHF. CDR3 DNA sequence: TGTGCCATCAGTGGGGGACAGGTCAATCAGCCCCAGCATTTT.